The clone carrying this TCR beta chain was counted only a few times. Antigen: not known. This sample is part of a study of T-cell memory formation after mild COVID-19. Study observations and caveats: Clones contracting across day 15 to 85 had a balanced CD4/CD8 profile; later expanding clones leaned CD4+. Among CD4+ contracting clones, most were CM and EM, and CD8+ ones EMRA.

TCRdb itself ran the 5' RACE reads through MiXCR, one entry per CDR3 protein. This repertoire shows more than 250,000 distinct CDR3 sequences, around 16% found once; its top ten account for roughly 20%. CDR3 length: 14 amino acids. Germline values: CDR1 SGHRS, CDR2 YFSETQ. V gave up 1 base and J gave up 7 bases; unmatched junction bases: 5. V is TRBV5-1 and J is TRBJ1-1, with 9 bases lining up with TRBD1. The receptor was isolated from a man aged 18 to 29 who had mild COVID-19 (a few samples of this study predate the infection). Cell type and time point are not known. The sequenced sample consisted of PBMCs or a T cell subset sorted from them (not recorded which). The DNA of the CDR3 is TGCGCCAGCAGCTTGAGGACAGGGGATGGTGAAGCTTTCTTT. Its translation is CASSLRTGDGEAFF.